The 26 T cell receptor beta chains in this list originate from one sample, sequenced in a study of blood T cell repertoires in COVID-19. Assay used: immunoSEQ multiplex PCR; TCRdb lists only in-frame clones, some missing. Of 120,000 to 150,000 clones listed, 80% to 90% are singletons. Sequencing was carried out using peripheral blood. The receptor set was obtained from a woman aged 55-70 years with COVID-19, enrolled during active disease.

The rearrangement uses TRBV12-5 and TRBJ1-2, with 7 bases lining up with TRBD1. The germline V gene has CDR1 LGHNT and CDR2 FRNRAP. The CDR3 consists of 16 residues. The J segment lost 2 bases and the V segment lost 6 bases, leaving 12 bases of the junction unmatched. The CDR3 sequence is CASGGTSRGRNYGYTF. CDR3 bases: TGTGCTAGTGGAGGAACCTCCAGGGGGAGGAACTATGGCTACACCTTC.

The chain recombines TRBV2 with TRBJ2-1, with 8 bases aligning to TRBD1. The germline V gene encodes CDR1 SNHLY and CDR2 FYNNEI. The junction had 8 bases not matched to a gene; V was cut back by 5 bases and J by 5 bases. CDR3 length: 15 amino acids. CDR3 sequence: CASSIDRGDHNEQFF. The CDR3, as DNA: TGTGCCAGCAGTATAGACAGGGGAGACCACAATGAGCAGTTCTTC. The full variable domain, its missing parts supplied by reference TRBV2 and TRBJ2-1, is EPEVTQTPSHQVTQMGQEVILRCVPISNHLYFYWYRQILGQKVEFLVSFYNNEISEKSEIFDDQFSVERPDGSNFTLKIRSTKLEDSAMYFCASSIDRGDHNEQFFGPGTRLTVL.

This chain links TRBV28 with TRBJ2-7, with TRBD1 identical over 10 bases. The CDR3 contains 14 residues. In germline, CDR1 is MDHEN, CDR2 SYDVKM. J gave up 7 bases and V 4 bases, and 7 bases lay outside the gene matches. CDR3 DNA sequence: TGTGCCAGCAGTTCGGGACAGGGGACCTGGGAGCAGTACTTC. It translates to CASSSGQGTWEQYF.

This chain links TRBV12-5 with TRBJ2-3, with D perhaps matching TRBD2 (6 bases). CDR3 size: 16 residues. The germline V and J ends were trimmed by 1 base and 4 bases, with 15 bases remaining between them. Germline V gene sequence: CDR1 LGHNT, CDR2 FRNRAP. The CDR3 sequence is CASGLGDSWVADTQYF. The CDR3 nucleotides are TGTGCTAGTGGTTTGGGGGACTCCTGGGTGGCAGATACGCAGTATTTT.

This chain uses TRBV6-5 with TRBJ1-5; the match to TRBD1 covers 7 bases. The CDR3 is made up of 14 amino acids. The germline V gene encodes CDR1 MNHEY and CDR2 SVGAGI. The V gene end was trimmed by 6 bases and the J gene end by 7 bases; junction bases not matched to a gene: 9. The DNA for the CDR3 is TGTGCCAGCAGCGTAGGGACAGCCAGACAGCCCCAGCATTTT. This sequence encodes CASSVGTARQPQHF.

This clone was counted a single time. The chain recombines TRBV5-6 with TRBJ1-2, with D maybe TRBD1 (5 bases). CDR3 length: 14 residues. V dropped 1 base and J dropped 3 bases, with 10 bases sitting between them. Germline lookup yields CDR1 SGHDT and CDR2 YYEEEE. CDR3 sequence: CASSLPGRDYGYTF. Written as DNA, the CDR3 is TGTGCCAGCAGCTTGCCCGGCAGGGACTATGGCTACACCTTC.

This clone turned up a few times. The rearrangement uses TRBV7-8 and TRBJ1-2; no clear D. The V gene lost 1 base and the J gene lost 4 bases, with 7 bases spanning the gap. CDR1 SGHVS and CDR2 FQNEAQ come from the germline V gene. This CDR3 comprises 13 residues. In DNA, the CDR3 is TGTGCCAGCAGCTTAGGACTTACCTATGGCTACACCTTC. This sequence encodes CASSLGLTYGYTF.

The chain combines TRBV3-1 (or the pseudogene TRBV3-2) with TRBJ1-6; TRBD1 aligns across 10 bases. Germline V gene data show CDR1 as LGHDT and CDR2 as YNNKEL (reference sequence). After removal of 4 bases from V and 7 bases from J, the junction contained 1 base not matched to a gene. The CDR3 sequence is 14 residues long. The CDR3 coding sequence is TGTGCCAGCAGCCCGGGACAGGGGAATTCACCCCTCCACTTT. Translating gives CASSPGQGNSPLHF.

The chain joins TRBV7-9 to TRBJ1-4, with D possibly matching TRBD1 (6 bases). Trimming cost V 1 base and J 7 bases, with 16 bases left between them. Germline V lookup: CDR1 SEHNR, CDR2 FQNEAQ (reference sequence). The CDR3 has 16 residues. CDR3 in DNA: TGTGCCAGCAGCTTAGGTGTAGCGTCAGGGGTTGAAAAACTGTTTTTT. It translates to CASSLGVASGVEKLFF. The full variable domain, rest sourced from reference TRBV7-9 and TRBJ1-4, is DTGVSQNPRHKITKRGQNVTFRCDPISEHNRLYWYRQTLGQGPEFLTYFQNEAQLEKSRLLSDRFSAERPKGSFSTLEIQRTEQGDSAMYLCASSLGVASGVEKLFFGSGTQLSVL.

This chain connects TRBV7-2 to TRBJ2-7; D is unclear. V was clipped by 2 bases and J by 7 bases, with 6 bases between them. The germline CDR1 and CDR2 sequences are SGHTA and FQGNSA. The CDR3 is 11 residues long. The CDR3 DNA is TGTGCCAGCAGCTTATTCGTAGAGCAGTACTTC. Protein product: CASSLFVEQYF.

The chain links TRBV24-1 to TRBJ2-3, with D perhaps TRBD1 (6 bases). Germline V gene sequence: CDR1 KGHDR, CDR2 SFDVKD. Trimming took off 0 bases at V and 0 bases at J, with 9 bases between the two ends. The CDR3 is made up of 16 amino acids. DNA of the CDR3: TGTGCCACCAGTGATTTGGGGGGCTACAGCACAGATACGCAGTATTTT. This gives the protein CATSDLGGYSTDTQYF.

The chain recombines TRBV21-1 with TRBJ2-5; the table names TRBD2, a call not compared with the DNA. TRBV21-1 is classified as a pseudogene. This CDR3 comprises 16 residues. The CDR3 is CASSIPRSGGEETQYF. The CDR3 nucleotides read TGTGCCAGCAGCATCCCCCGTAGCGGGGGGGAAGAGACCCAGTACTTC.

The chain joins TRBV15 to TRBJ1-2; TRBD1 aligns across 7 bases. The V gene end was trimmed by 0 bases and the J gene end by 0 bases; junction bases not matched to a gene: 7. CDR3 size: 17 residues. The germline V gene encodes CDR1 LNHNV and CDR2 YYDKDF (reference sequence). DNA for the CDR3: TGTGCCACCAGCAGAGACCCAGACAGGGCGGCTAACTATGGCTACACCTTC. Its protein is CATSRDPDRAANYGYTF.

The chain uses TRBV6-5 and TRBJ2-2; 8 nucleotides agree with TRBD2. V gave up 1 base and J gave up 7 bases; unmatched junction bases: 8. The CDR3 is made up of 16 amino acids. Germline V CDR1 and CDR2: MNHEY, SVGAGI. The CDR3 DNA sequence: TGTGCCAGCAGTTACTTGCTCCGGGGGGGCCGCGGGGAGCTGTTTTTT. This translates into CASSYLLRGGRGELFF.

This CDR3 is CASSGYRETQYF. In nucleotides, the CDR3 is TGTGCCAGCAGCGGGTACAGGGAGACCCAGTACTTC. V is TRBV2 and J is TRBJ2-5, with a possible D match to TRBD1 (5 bases). Trimming stripped 6 bases from V and 5 bases from J, with 10 bases between. Germline CDR1 reads SNHLY; CDR2 reads FYNNEI. The CDR3 is made up of 12 amino acids.

This clone was recorded only once. The J gene is TRBJ2-7, the V gene TRBV9, with 10 bases identical to TRBD2. The CDR3 runs 14 residues. J lost 6 bases, V lost 4 bases, and 7 bases had no gene match. Germline V gene data show CDR1 as SGDLS and CDR2 as YYNGEE. CDR3 protein: CASSPAGGLGEQYF. DNA of the CDR3: TGTGCCAGCAGCCCAGCGGGGGGGCTAGGCGAGCAGTACTTC.

This clone has a handful of counts. CDR3 residues: CASSVARGPTDTQYF. CDR3 DNA sequence: TGTGCCAGCAGCGTAGCTCGGGGTCCCACAGATACGCAGTATTTT. The chain is built from TRBV9 and TRBJ2-3, with D tentatively TRBD2 (5 bases). V lost 0 bases to trimming and J lost 2 bases, with 10 bases between them. Per germline, CDR1 SGDLS and CDR2 YYNGEE. CDR3 length: 15 amino acids.

The chain joins TRBV10-3 to TRBJ1-1; D is possibly TRBD1 (6 bases). Germline values: CDR1 ENHRY, CDR2 SYGVKD. This CDR3 region has 16 residues. V lost 2 bases and J lost 1, with 14 bases in between. The CDR3 DNA sequence: TGTGCCATCAGTGAGGTTGTCGCAGGGGCGAACACTGAAGCTTTCTTT. It is translated as CAISEVVAGANTEAFF.

This clone was picked up a small number of times. The V call is TRBV5-1, the J call TRBJ1-3; possibly TRBD1 for D (6 bases). Per germline, CDR1 SGHRS and CDR2 YFSETQ. The CDR3 loop spans 14 amino acids. Between the trimmed V and J ends, which lost 9 bases and 0 bases, there was a span of 13 bases. CDR3 bases: TGCGCCACCAAACAGGGAAGCTCTGGAAACACCATATATTTT. Amino acids: CATKQGSSGNTIYF. Based on the CDR3 plus reference TRBV5-1 and TRBJ1-3, the full variable domain is KAGVTQTPRYLIKTRGQQVTLSCSPISGHRSVSWYQQTPGQGLQFLFEYFSETQRNKGNFPGRFSGRQFSNSRSEMNVSTLELGDSALYLCATKQGSSGNTIYFGEGSWLTVV.

The CDR3 nucleotides read TGTGCCAGCAGCATCTACAGGGGTAGGGGGAACACTGAAGCTTTCTTT. This codes for CASSIYRGRGNTEAFF. The rearrangement links TRBV7-9 to TRBJ1-1, with TRBD1 matching over 7 bases. Losses at the gene ends were 5 bases for V and 1 base for J; bases not matched to a gene: 10. The germline V gene has CDR1 SEHNR and CDR2 FQNEAQ (reference sequence). The CDR3 loop spans 16 amino acids.

The chain recombines TRBV7-3 with TRBJ1-1; no definite D call. Germline values: CDR1 SGHTA, CDR2 FQGTGA. Trimming stripped 4 bases from V and 0 bases from J, with 6 bases between. The CDR3 totals 13 residues. CDR3 in DNA: TGTGCCAGCAGCTCCCGAGTGAACACTGAAGCTTTCTTT. Protein product: CASSSRVNTEAFF. Combining the CDR3 with reference TRBV7-3 and TRBJ1-1 gives the whole variable domain GAGVSQTPSNKVTEKGKYVELRCDPISGHTALYWYRQSLGQGPEFLIYFQGTGAADDSGLPNDRFFAVRPEGSVSTLKIQRTERGDSAVYLCASSSRVNTEAFFGQGTRLTVV.

This chain joins TRBV6-5 and TRBJ2-7, with 7 bases matching TRBD2. This CDR3 has 15 amino acids. Germline CDR1 MNHEY, CDR2 SVGAGI. The V gene end was trimmed by 0 bases and the J gene end by 2 bases; junction bases not matched to a gene: 4. The CDR3 DNA follows: TGTGCCAGCAGTTACTCGTGGGGGGGGACCTACGAGCAGTACTTC. It codes for CASSYSWGGTYEQYF.

The chain couples TRBV29-1 to TRBJ1-1; D is uncertain. The CDR3 covers 11 residues. V was pared by 5 bases and J by 1 base, with 5 bases between. The germline CDR1 and CDR2 sequences are SQVTM and ANQGSEA. CDR3 protein: CSVWQNTEAFF. The CDR3 bases are TGCAGCGTTTGGCAGAACACTGAAGCTTTCTTT.

The genes are TRBV7-8 and TRBJ1-1; maybe TRBD1 (5 bases). V lost 3 bases and J lost 8, with 13 bases in between. The germline gives CDR1 SGHVS, CDR2 FQNEAQ. This CDR3 is built from 13 residues. The CDR3 sequence is CASSFNQGREAFF. The CDR3 DNA reads TGTGCCAGCAGCTTCAATCAGGGTAGAGAAGCTTTCTTT.

The gene calls are TRBV4-1 and TRBJ1-2; 8 bases agree with TRBD1. V trimming: 1 base; J trimming: 8 bases; junction bases outside the gene matches: 6. The CDR3 has 14 residues. The V gene's germline CDR1 is MGHRA and CDR2 YSYEKL. This CDR3 reads CASSQVQGAGGYTF. CDR3 DNA: TGCGCCAGCAGCCAAGTCCAGGGGGCAGGCGGCTACACCTTC.

The rearrangement uses TRBV19 and TRBJ1-5; D gene unclear. The CDR3 is made up of 14 amino acids. Germline V lookup: CDR1 LNHDA, CDR2 SQIVND (reference sequence). Trimming stripped 3 bases from V and 2 bases from J, with 8 bases between. CDR3 amino acids: CASSIGSGNQPQHF. The CDR3 DNA is TGTGCCAGTAGTATCGGCAGCGGCAATCAGCCCCAGCATTTT.